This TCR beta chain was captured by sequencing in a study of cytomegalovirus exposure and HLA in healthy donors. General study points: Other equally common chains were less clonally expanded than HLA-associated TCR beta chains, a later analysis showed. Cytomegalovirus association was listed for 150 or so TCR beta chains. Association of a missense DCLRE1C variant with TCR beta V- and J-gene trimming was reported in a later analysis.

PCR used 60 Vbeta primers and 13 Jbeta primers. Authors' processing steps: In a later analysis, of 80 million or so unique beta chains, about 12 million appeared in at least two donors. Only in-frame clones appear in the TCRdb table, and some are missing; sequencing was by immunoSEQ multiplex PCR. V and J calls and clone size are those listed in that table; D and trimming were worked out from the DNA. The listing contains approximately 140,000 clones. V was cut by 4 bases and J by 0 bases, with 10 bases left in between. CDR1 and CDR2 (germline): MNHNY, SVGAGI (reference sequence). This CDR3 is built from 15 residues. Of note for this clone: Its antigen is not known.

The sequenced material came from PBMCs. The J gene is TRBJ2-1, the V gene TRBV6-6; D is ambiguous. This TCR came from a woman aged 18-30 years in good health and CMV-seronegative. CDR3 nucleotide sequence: TGTGCCAGCAGTTTTGACTGGAGCTCCTACAATGAGCAGTTCTTC. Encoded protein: CASSFDWSSYNEQFF.